The TCR beta chain under discussion was sequenced for a study of identical twins. TCRdb redid the calling of the 5' RACE reads with MiXCR, one entry per CDR3 protein. Counted here are about 900,000 distinct CDR3 sequences, roughly 12% occurring once; the ten biggest clones make up 1.5% to 2%. Germline lookup yields CDR1 MNHNS and CDR2 SASEGT. The V gene end was trimmed by 1 base and the J gene end by 4 bases; junction bases not matched to a gene: 1. CDR3 length: 15 amino acids. The sample also formed part of further work on yellow fever vaccine responses in identical twins.

The sample was PBMCs. The genes are TRBV6-1 and TRBJ2-7; TRBD2 aligns across 13 bases. This sequence was found in a young woman in good health. CDR3 sequence: CASSEVGLAGYEQYF. The CDR3 DNA is TGTGCCAGCAGTGAAGTGGGACTAGCGGGATACGAGCAGTACTTC.